These 5 T cell receptor beta chains were all obtained from the same sample, sequenced in a study of T cells in Graves' hyperthyroidism and ophthalmopathy. The source material, RNA transcripts, was used to amplify TCR beta CDR3 regions. Researchers ran a first-round RT-PCR on the TCR CDR3 using the HTBI primer set. TCRdb recomputed calls from the multiplex PCR reads with MiXCR, one row per CDR3 protein. Among about 400,000 distinct CDR3 sequences listed, 12% to 15% were seen once. Sequencing was carried out using blood. These receptors came from a woman aged 18-30 years with Graves' hyperthyroidism.

Comment on this clonotype: This could be a read error, since a much larger clone is one nucleotide away. The chain employs TRBV20-1 and TRBJ2-5, with 9 bases matching TRBD2. This CDR3 is built from 14 residues. With V trimmed by 6 bases and J by 7 bases, 12 bases remained unmatched. CDR1 and CDR2 from the germline V gene are DFQATT and SNEGSKA (reference sequence). The CDR3 DNA reads as TGCAGTGCAGGGGGCGGGGGGGCTGGGGGGACCCAGTACTTC. It specifies CSAGGGGAGGTQYF.

Many counts were recorded for this clonotype. This rearrangement joins TRBV24-1 to TRBJ2-6; D not certain. The CDR3 runs 15 residues. Trimming pared 3 bases from V and 0 bases from J, leaving 5 bases between. Germline CDR1 is KGHDR and CDR2 is SFDVKD. The CDR3: CATSDGLSGANVLTF. The CDR3 DNA sequence: TGTGCCACCAGTGATGGCCTCTCTGGGGCCAACGTCCTGACTTTC.

The chain recombines TRBV5-1 with TRBJ1-1; D not certain. The CDR3 has 12 residues. Germline CDR1 SGHRS, CDR2 YFSETQ. With 4 bases removed from V and 3 bases from J, the gap between germline ends came to 7 bases. The DNA of the CDR3 is TGCGCCAGCAGCACCGACCACACTGAAGCTTTCTTT. Translating gives CASSTDHTEAFF.

There are a few counts of this clonotype. A read error may explain this, as a much larger clone is one base away. The J gene is TRBJ1-1, the V gene TRBV28; the D is unclear. The germline CDR1 and CDR2 sequences are MDHEN and SYDVKM. The CDR3 is 10 amino acids. The CDR3: CASTRGEALF. CDR3 bases: TGTGCCAGCACCCGGGGTGAAGCTCTCTTT.

This chain joins TRBV27 and TRBJ1-4; D ambiguous. The V and J ends lost 10 bases and 7 bases respectively, with 25 bases between them. CDR3 length: 16 amino acids. Germline V gene lookup returns CDR1 MNHEY and CDR2 SMNVEV (reference sequence). The CDR3 protein is CATRPGKGKGIEKLFF. Written as DNA, the CDR3 is TGTGCCACCCGCCCGGGGAAGGGAAAAGGTATTGAAAAACTGTTTTTT.